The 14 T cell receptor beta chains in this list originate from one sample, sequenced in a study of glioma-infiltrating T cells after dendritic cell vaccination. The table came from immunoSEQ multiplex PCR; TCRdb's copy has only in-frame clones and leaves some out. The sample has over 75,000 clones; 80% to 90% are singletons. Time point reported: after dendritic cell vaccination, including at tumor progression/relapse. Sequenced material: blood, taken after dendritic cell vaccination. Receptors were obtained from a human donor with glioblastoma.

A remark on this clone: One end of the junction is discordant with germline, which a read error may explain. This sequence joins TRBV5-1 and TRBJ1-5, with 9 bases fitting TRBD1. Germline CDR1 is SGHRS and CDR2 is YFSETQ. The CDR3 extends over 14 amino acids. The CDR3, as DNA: TGTGCCAGCAGCTTGGGACAGGGAATCCAGCCCCAGCATTTT. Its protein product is CASSLGQGIQPQHF.

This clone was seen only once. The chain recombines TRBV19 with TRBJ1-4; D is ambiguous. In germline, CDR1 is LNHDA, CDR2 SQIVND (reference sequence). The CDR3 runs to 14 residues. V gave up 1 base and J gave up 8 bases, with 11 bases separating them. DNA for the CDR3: TGTGCCAGTAGTATAGGGGCCGGCAGGGAAAAACTGTTTTTT. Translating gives CASSIGAGREKLFF.

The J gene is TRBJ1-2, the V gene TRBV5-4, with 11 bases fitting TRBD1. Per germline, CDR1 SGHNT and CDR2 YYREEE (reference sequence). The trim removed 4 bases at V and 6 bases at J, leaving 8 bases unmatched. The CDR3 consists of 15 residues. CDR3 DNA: TGTGCCAGCAGCCCGGGGGGGACAGGGGGTCATGGCTACACCTTC. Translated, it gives CASSPGGTGGHGYTF.

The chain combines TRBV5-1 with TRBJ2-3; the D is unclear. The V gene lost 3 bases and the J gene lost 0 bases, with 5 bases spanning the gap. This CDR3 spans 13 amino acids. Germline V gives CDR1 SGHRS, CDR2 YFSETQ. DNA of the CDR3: TGCGCCAGCAGCTATCTGAGCACAGATACGCAGTATTTT. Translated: CASSYLSTDTQYF. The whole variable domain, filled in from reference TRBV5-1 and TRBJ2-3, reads KAGVTQTPRYLIKTRGQQVTLSCSPISGHRSVSWYQQTPGQGLQFLFEYFSETQRNKGNFPGRFSGRQFSNSRSEMNVSTLELGDSALYLCASSYLSTDTQYFGPGTRLTVL.

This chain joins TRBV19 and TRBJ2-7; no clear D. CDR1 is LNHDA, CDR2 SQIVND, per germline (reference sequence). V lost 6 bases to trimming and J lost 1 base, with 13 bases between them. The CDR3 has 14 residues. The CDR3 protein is CASSRGPGSYEQYF. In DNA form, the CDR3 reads TGTGCCAGTAGCCGTGGGCCTGGGTCCTACGAGCAGTACTTC.

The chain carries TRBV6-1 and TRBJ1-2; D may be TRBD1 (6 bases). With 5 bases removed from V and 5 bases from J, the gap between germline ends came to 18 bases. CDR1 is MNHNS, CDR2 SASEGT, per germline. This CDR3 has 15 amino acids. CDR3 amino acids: CASSLGGGGIYGYTF. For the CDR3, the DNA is TGTGCCAGCAGTCTCGGGGGAGGGGGGATTTATGGCTACACCTTC.

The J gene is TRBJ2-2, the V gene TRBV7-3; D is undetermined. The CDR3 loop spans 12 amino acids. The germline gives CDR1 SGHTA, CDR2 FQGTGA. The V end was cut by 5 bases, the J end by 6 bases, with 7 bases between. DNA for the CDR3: TGTGCCAGCAGCACCGCGGCCGGGGAGCTGTTTTTT. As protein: CASSTAAGELFF.

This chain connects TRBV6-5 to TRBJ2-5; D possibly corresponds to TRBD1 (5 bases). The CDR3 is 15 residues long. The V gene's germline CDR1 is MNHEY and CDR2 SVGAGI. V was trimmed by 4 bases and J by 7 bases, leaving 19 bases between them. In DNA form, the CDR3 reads TGTGCCAGCAGTTCCGCCTTAGGGGTCGCAGGGACCCAGTACTTC. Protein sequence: CASSSALGVAGTQYF.

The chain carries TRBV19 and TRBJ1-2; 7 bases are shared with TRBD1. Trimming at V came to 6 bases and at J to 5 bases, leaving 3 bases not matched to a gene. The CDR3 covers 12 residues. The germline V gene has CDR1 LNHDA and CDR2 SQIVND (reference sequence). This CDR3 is CASRDRKYGYTF. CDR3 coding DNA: TGTGCCAGTAGGGACAGGAAGTATGGCTACACCTTC.

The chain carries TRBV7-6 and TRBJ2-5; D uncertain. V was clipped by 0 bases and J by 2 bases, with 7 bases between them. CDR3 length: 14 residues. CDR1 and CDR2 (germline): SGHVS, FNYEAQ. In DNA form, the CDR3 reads TGTGCCAGCAGCTTAGCTACAGTACAAGAGACCCAGTACTTC. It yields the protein CASSLATVQETQYF.

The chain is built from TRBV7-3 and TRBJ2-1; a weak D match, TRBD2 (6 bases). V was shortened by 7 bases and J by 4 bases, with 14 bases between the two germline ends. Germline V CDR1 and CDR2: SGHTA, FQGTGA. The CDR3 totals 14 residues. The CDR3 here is CASTPGVGYNEQFF. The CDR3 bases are TGTGCCAGCACCCCGGGAGTGGGATACAATGAGCAGTTCTTC.

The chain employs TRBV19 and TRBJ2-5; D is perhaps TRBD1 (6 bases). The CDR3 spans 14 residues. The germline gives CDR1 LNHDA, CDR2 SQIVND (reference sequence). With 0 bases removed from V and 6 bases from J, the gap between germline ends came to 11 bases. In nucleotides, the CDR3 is TGTGCCAGTAGTATAGATACAGGGCATAAGACCCAGTACTTC. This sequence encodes CASSIDTGHKTQYF.

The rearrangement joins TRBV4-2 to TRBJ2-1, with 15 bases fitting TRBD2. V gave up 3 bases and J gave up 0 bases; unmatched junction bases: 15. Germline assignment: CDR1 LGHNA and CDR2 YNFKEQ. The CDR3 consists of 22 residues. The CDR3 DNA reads TGTGCCAGCAGCCACACTGATTACGCCGGGGGACTAGCGGGGGGCTCCTACAATGAGCAGTTCTTC. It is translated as CASSHTDYAGGLAGGSYNEQFF.

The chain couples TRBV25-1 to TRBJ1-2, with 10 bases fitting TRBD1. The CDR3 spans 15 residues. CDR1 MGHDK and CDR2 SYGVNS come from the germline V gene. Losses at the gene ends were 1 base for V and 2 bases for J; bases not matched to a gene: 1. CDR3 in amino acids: CASSELGQGNYGYTF. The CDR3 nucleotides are TGTGCCAGCAGTGAATTGGGACAGGGGAACTATGGCTACACCTTC.